This T cell receptor (beta chain) was recorded in a study of T cells in localized non-small cell lung cancer. V lost 1 base to trimming and J lost 9 bases; unmatched junction nucleotides: 13. The CDR3 extends over 17 amino acids. From germline, CDR1 is SGHTA and CDR2 FQGTGA. The method was immunoSEQ multiplex PCR; TCRdb's version includes in-frame clones alone and lacks a portion of them. The sample includes under 35,000 clones, approximately 88% of them seen just once. Source: peripheral blood mononuclear cells, taken before any cancer treatment. The clonotype originates from a woman aged 40 to 75 with stage III lung adenocarcinoma. The chain links TRBV7-3 to TRBJ2-1, with 9 bases that match TRBD2. The CDR3 loop reads CASSLNRNGGRASEQFF. In DNA, the CDR3 is TGTGCCAGCAGCTTAAACCGCAATGGCGGGAGGGCCTCTGAGCAGTTCTTC. Drawing the rest from reference TRBV7-3 and TRBJ2-1, the complete variable domain is GAGVSQTPSNKVTEKGKYVELRCDPISGHTALYWYRQSLGQGPEFLIYFQGTGAADDSGLPNDRFFAVRPEGSVSTLKIQRTERGDSAVYLCASSLNRNGGRASEQFFGPGTRLTVL.